The 2 T cell receptor beta chains reported below all come from one sample, sequenced in a study of T cells expressing NK-cell markers. TCRdb reanalyzed the 5' RACE reads and collapses them to one entry per CDR3 protein, without DNA. Its listing shows 120,000 to 150,000 distinct CDR3 sequences. The source material was blood T cells: a sorted CD56 or NKG2C T cell subset, CD4+ or CD8+ T cells, or bulk PBMC T cells (not recorded which). All receptors come from a man aged 18 to 35 in good health.

The rearrangement links TRBV20-1 to TRBJ2-1; TCRdb calls TRBD2, which cannot be checked without DNA. Germline V gene data show CDR1 as DFQATT and CDR2 as SNEGSKA (reference sequence). The CDR3 is 15 amino acids. The CDR3 reads CSARTGTSRGDEQFF.

V is TRBV5-1 and J is TRBJ2-2; TCRdb designates TRBD1, a call that cannot be tested without DNA. This CDR3 is built from 17 residues. Germline values: CDR1 SGHRS, CDR2 YFSETQ. The CDR3 is CASSFTGTGVNTGELFF.